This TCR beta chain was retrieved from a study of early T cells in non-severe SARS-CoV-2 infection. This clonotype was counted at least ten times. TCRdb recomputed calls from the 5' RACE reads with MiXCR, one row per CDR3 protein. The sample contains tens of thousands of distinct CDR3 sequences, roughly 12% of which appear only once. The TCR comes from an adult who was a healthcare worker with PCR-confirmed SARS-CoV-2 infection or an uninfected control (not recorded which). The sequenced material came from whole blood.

The CDR3 nucleotides read TGTGCCAGCAGGAGCAGGGGGCATTATCAGCCCCAGCATTTT. Residues: CASRSRGHYQPQHF. The chain couples TRBV6-1 to TRBJ1-5, with 8 bases fitting TRBD1. Germline CDR1 reads MNHNS; CDR2 reads SASEGT. This CDR3 region has 14 residues. After removal of 6 bases from V and 5 bases from J, the junction contained 6 bases not matched to a gene.